This T cell receptor (beta chain) emerged from a study of spatial heterogeneity in lung cancer. Background on the study: Counts of TCR transcripts in tumor regions correlated strongly with a T cell module score (derived from matched bulk RNA-seq). In raw reads, more than 8.5 appearances on average were recorded for each unique TCR and UMI combination.

The time point was: sample taken at primary tumor resection. Sequencing of whole RNA from tumor, nontumor lung or frozen PBMC involved no sorting. J gave up 5 bases and V 4 bases, and 2 bases lay outside the gene matches. This CDR3 is built from 13 residues. Germline values: CDR1 SGDLS, CDR2 YYNGEE. One entry per CDR3 protein, called by TCRdb with MiXCR from the 5' RACE reads. The repertoire consists of about 14,000 distinct CDR3 sequences, with about 4.5% occurring once and the leading ten covering approximately 20%. Regarding the study as a whole: Tallies of expanded TCRs, which were sorted into ubiquitous and regional groups, correlated with counts of ubiquitous and regional nonsynonymous mutations, respectively. It was found that expanded intratumoral alpha and beta TCR counts tracked tumor mutation counts.

This clonotype appeared many times. What it binds is unknown. The library was designed around alpha chains, so this beta chain is a stray read whose abundance carries little weight. The chain is built from TRBV9 and TRBJ2-5; 10 bases map to TRBD2. This TCR was recovered from a female donor with early-stage non-small cell lung cancer. This material consisted of lung tumor tissue, taken at surgery. CDR3 sequence: CASSLAGVETQYF. In DNA form, the CDR3 reads TGTGCCAGCAGCCTAGCGGGGGTCGAGACCCAGTACTTC. Variable domain in full (rest from reference TRBV9 and TRBJ2-5): DSGVTQTPKHLITATGQRVTLRCSPRSGDLSVYWYQQSLDQGLQFLIQYYNGEERAKGNILERFSAQQFPDLHSELNLSSLELGDSALYFCASSLAGVETQYFGPGTRLLVL.